The clone carrying this T cell receptor beta chain was seen a handful of times. The data belong to a study of siplizumab effects on memory and regulatory T cells. TCRdb's copy holds only in-frame clones and misses some; the assay was immunoSEQ multiplex PCR. The sample has 95,000 to 100,000 clones, roughly 91% seen once. The germline V gene has CDR1 ENHRY and CDR2 SYGVKD. V was cut by 3 bases and J by 10 bases, with 10 bases left in between. The CDR3 length is 12 residues. The TCR sequence derives from a human donor in good health. The sequenced sample consisted of non-Treg CD4+ T cells sorted from blood. The chain carries TRBV10-3 and TRBJ2-1; D may be TRBD2 (5 bases). The chain's CDR3 is CAISERGWEQFF. CDR3 nucleotide sequence: TGTGCCATCAGTGAACGGGGTTGGGAGCAGTTCTTC.